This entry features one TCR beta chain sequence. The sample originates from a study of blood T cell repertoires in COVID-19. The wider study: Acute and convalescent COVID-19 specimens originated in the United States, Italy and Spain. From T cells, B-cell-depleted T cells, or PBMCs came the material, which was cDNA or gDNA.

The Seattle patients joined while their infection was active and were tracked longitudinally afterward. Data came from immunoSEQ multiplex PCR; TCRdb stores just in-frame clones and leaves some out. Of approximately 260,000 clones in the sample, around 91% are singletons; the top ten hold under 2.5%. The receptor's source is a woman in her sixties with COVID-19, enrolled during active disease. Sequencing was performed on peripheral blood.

The CDR3 sequence is CASHLYNEQFF. CDR3 nucleotides: TGTGCCAGCCATCTATACAATGAGCAGTTCTTC. The chain combines TRBV2 with TRBJ2-1; no clear D. V was shortened by 8 bases and J by 4 bases, with 6 bases between the two germline ends. CDR1 SNHLY and CDR2 FYNNEI come from the germline V gene. The CDR3 runs 11 residues.